The source of this TCR beta chain is a study of Ad26.COV2.S vaccination and SARS-CoV-2 variants. This clone was seen a few times. The repertoire was sequenced with immunoSEQ multiplex PCR; TCRdb's copy has only in-frame clones and lacks some. The table shows some 250,000 clones, with over 75% occurring only once. The treatment is: approximately 18 received Ad26.COV2.S at low or high dose, single or two shots; about 5 received placebo; per-sample allocation not given. The samples were gathered on day 63 after the first injection of vaccine or placebo. Germline V CDR1 and CDR2: MNHNS, SASEGT. V was clipped by 6 bases and J by 0 bases, with 9 bases between them. This CDR3 has 15 residues.

The source is a person aged 18-60 years who received the Ad26.COV2.S COVID-19 vaccine or a placebo. This sequence joins TRBV6-1 and TRBJ1-6; D might be TRBD1 (6 bases). The material was peripheral blood, obtained in a trial of Ad26.COV2.S vaccine versus placebo. CDR3: CASRQGSSYNSPLHF. CDR3 sequence (DNA): TGTGCCAGCAGGCAGGGGAGCTCCTATAATTCACCCCTCCACTTT.